The entry that follows covers one T cell receptor beta chain sequence. Its antigen has not been determined. No base qualities exist here, and no much larger clone lies one base off it. The cohort was made up of roughly 670 healthy bone marrow donors. At the time of sampling, every cohort member was nominally healthy, though immune exposures that went unrecorded were likely present. The donor was CMV seronegative and belonged to the group of over 350 seronegative cohort members. Every donor gave a peripheral blood sample, and the peripheral blood mononuclear cells from that sample were used for TCR beta sequencing. The Qiagen DNeasy Blood Extraction Kit was used to extract genomic DNA from the blood cell samples. The sample belongs to a study of cytomegalovirus exposure and HLA in healthy donors (dated by TCRdb to about 2017). With regard to the full study: According to an earlier analysis of several hundred of the donors, 200 million or so T cells yielded roughly 110 million unique TCR beta sequences and around 280 Gb of sequence data. An early release covering about 600 HLA-typed donors comprised approximately 290 gigabases of sequencing data and approximately 85 million unique TCR sequences. Of the approximately 370 genotyped donors, roughly 80% were placed in the genetic ancestry cluster associated with self-reported Caucasian donors. The study aimed to test whether signatures of past pathogen exposure could be identified by cataloging public T cell receptors. Using immunosequencing, the study profiled T cell repertoires from 666 subjects and related those repertoires to cytomegalovirus serostatus. A separate validation cohort of roughly 130 different subjects was used in addition to the 666-subject first cohort. The study combined high-throughput TCR immunosequencing, statistical association of individual TCRs with disease status, and machine learning to predict cytomegalovirus infection status. A later analysis re-analyzed previously published TCR beta repertoires from 500 to 700 donors and added high-resolution HLA genotyping to study TCR occurrence patterns. In the later analysis, no new phenotypic data were used to find candidate immune exposures; instead, reliance was placed on TCR beta sequences and their occurrence across donors. An earlier analysis of 500 to 750 of the donors applied high-throughput TCR beta sequencing to assess whether each TCR beta V gene segment acted as functional or pseudogenic. Donor age, sex, ethnicity and CMV serostatus were compiled together with the repertoire data. A later genetic analysis took genome-wide SNP genotypes for about three fifths of the roughly 700 donors and used that subset as a discovery cohort. All discovery cohort repertoires had been generated on a single sequencing platform. HLA typing included class I and class II loci at four-digit resolution. Typing coverage varied by locus: roughly 629-640 donors for A, B, C, DRB1 and DQB1; roughly 500 for DQA1; around 610 for DPA1; about 450 for DPB1. Because of strong linkage in the cohort, roughly five DR-DQ haplotypes were treated as single units for association and clustering. Among under 450 genotyped donors of the cohort, an average of approximately 240,000 unique TCR beta nucleotide sequences were sequenced per donor, 15% to 20% of them non-productive. The investigation overall reported the following: In a later analysis, most CMV-associated TCR beta chains were found to appear HLA-restricted, with HLA associations seemingly driven largely by CMV exposure. A further reported finding was that TCR beta sequences accurately predicted the HLA-A and HLA-B alleles for most subjects in the first cohort. The authors suggested that the approach could potentially be extended to other disease states and immunological phenotypes. The study gave a list of around 170 TCR beta chains associated with cytomegalovirus. Most TCR sequences were seen in very few donors, while some public TCRs were found in many individuals. HLA typing was unavailable for some donors at each locus, so association tests used only the typed subset. In an earlier analysis of about 540 of the donors, most TCR beta V segments were observed in productive rearrangements about 87% or about 30% of the time, broadly matching IMGT annotations. In a later genetic analysis, fewer N-insertions in productive TCRs were reported among donors in an Asian-associated ancestry cluster than the 666-donor mean. In a later analysis, HLA-associated TCR beta chains were found to be more clonally expanded and to have lower generation probabilities than equally common non-associated chains. Sequencing depth was assumed to be roughly uniform across donors in the presence/absence analyses, though that assumption may not hold. Because counts were too low, some 17 rarely observed V segments, including chromosome 9 orphons, were excluded from the earlier analysis of 587 of the donors. A few of the identified cytomegalovirus-associated TCR beta chains were confirmed in vitro to be specific for cytomegalovirus antigens. The sequencing pipeline was judged likely to have produced a cluster of highly shared sequence variants as a technical artifact. Assigning TCR associations to individual alleles was difficult when HLA alleles, especially DR and DQ, strongly co-occurred. In both the original and validation cohorts, the classifier was reported to diagnose cytomegalovirus status with high specificity and sensitivity. This cohort had only TCR beta chains sequenced, and the lack of alpha or paired-chain data limited which features could be detected. A later genetic analysis associated a missense DCLRE1C variant with V-gene and J-gene trimming of TCR beta chains, and an independent cohort replicated the association. A later analysis reported that several top co-occurrence clusters appeared linked to parvovirus B19, influenza, CMV and Epstein-Barr virus. In a later analysis, around 17,000 TCR beta sequences were associated with specific HLA alleles at a false discovery rate of 0.05. In a later analysis, TCR association rates were found to vary across HLA loci, with the most associated TCRs seen for DRB1 alleles and the fewest for HLA-C alleles. Immune exposure information for the cohort was limited to CMV serostatus. Linkage disequilibrium might explain the correlated functional status among segregating V segments, but an unknown experimental factor could not be excluded.

The library was built by means of the immunoSEQ multiplex PCR assay. For the multiplex PCR, a mixture combining 60 forward primers for TCR Vbeta segments and 13 reverse primers for TCR Jbeta segments was used. The CDR3 region of rearranged TCR beta genes was amplified from genomic DNA by a multiplex PCR assay. The amplified TCR beta libraries were sequenced on the Illumina HiSeq System as 87-base-pair reads. The authors processed their data as follows. Across the 670 or so repertoires, a later analysis counted tens of millions of unique TCR beta chains, approximately 10 million of which were shared by at least two donors. Raw reads were error-corrected and collapsed into unique sequences with a nearest-neighbor algorithm that merged closely related sequences to remove PCR and sequencing errors. To assign V, D and J gene segments, CDR3 sequences were aligned to IMGT reference sequences. Each retained sequence needed at least a six-nucleotide match to both a V gene segment and a J gene segment. Rearrangements were classified as productive when the CDR3 lacked stop codons and remained in frame with V and J, and all other rearrangements were classified as non-productive. CDR3 was defined according to IMGT convention as the region running from the second conserved V-encoded cysteine to the conserved J-encoded phenylalanine. In an earlier analysis of more than 550 of the donors, sequences lacking an unambiguous match to a single V gene segment were excluded. An earlier analysis of roughly 590 of the donors called V segments functional above 56.7% productive rearrangements and segregating when the between-donor standard deviation exceeded 5%. A statistical classification framework was built for diagnosing cytomegalovirus status from the catalog of TCR beta chain sequences. V and J gene assignment, in a later analysis, came from comparing TCR nucleotide sequences with IMGT/GENE-DB human TR gene sequences. The TCRdist pipeline was used in a later analysis to assign CDR3 sequences and most-parsimonious VDJ recombination scenarios. In a later analysis, every TCR beta chain was defined by the combination of its CDR3 amino acid sequence and its V-gene family, and reads without a unique V-gene family were dropped. A later analysis removed 550 to 650 highly shared, low-generation-probability nucleotide sequences to deal with suspected cross-contamination and a sequencing artifact. A later analysis calculated a clonal expansion index for each public chain from normalized within-repertoire ranks of inferred template counts. In a later analysis, generation probabilities were computed using a VDJ recombination model fitted to out-of-frame rearrangements, and the results were checked against IGoR. In a later analysis, hypergeometric tests were used to score TCR-TCR, TCR-HLA and TCR-CMV co-occurrence, with a repertoire-size bias correction applied to TCR pairs. False discovery rates were estimated in a later analysis by permuting HLA or CMV assignments 20 times. In a later analysis, co-occurring TCRs were grouped using DBSCAN, with TCRdist sequence similarity added in when clustering inside HLA-allele-positive subsets. Repertoires with fewer than 30,000 or more than 120,000 public chains, plus five repertoires with anomalous nucleotide sharing, were excluded from co-occurrence clustering. Entries here come from immuneACCESS through TCRdb and include only in-frame sequences with V and J called. Some clones fail to appear in such tables; in the studies checked, an unresolved V gene covers under half of the shortfall, and the cause of the remainder is unknown. The V and J calls and clone size come from that table; D and trimming were worked out from the DNA. The sample table holds around 170,000 clones, of which over 65% were seen once. The top ten constitute less than 1.5% of the sample.

The sequence came from a man aged 18 to 29 in good health and CMV-seronegative. The sequencing input was PBMCs.

The CDR3 protein: CASSPRDRVFGYTF. The sequenced DNA is TGTGCCAGCAGTCCCCGGGACAGGGTATTTGGCTACACCTTC. The V gene is TRBV6-5 and the J gene is TRBJ1-2; a stretch of 9 junction bases matches TRBD1. Counted from cysteine to phenylalanine, this CDR3 has 14 amino acids. Just CDR3 DNA is preserved here, 42 bases in frame from base 1. V ends up 5 bases short and J 7 bases short, with an unmatched junction base count of 8. Via the germline V gene, CDR1 is MNHEY and CDR2 SVGAGI.